These 22 T cell receptor beta chains were all obtained from the same sample, sequenced in a study of T cell clonality in common variable immunodeficiency. Data came from immunoSEQ multiplex PCR; TCRdb stores just in-frame clones and leaves some out. Listed for the sample are some 50,000 clones, none seen a single time. The specimen sequenced was peripheral blood mononuclear cells. The receptors come from a person aged 18-69 years in good health.

Remarks on this clone: The observed sequence ends 3 residues before the CDR3 terminus, with the missing tail filled in from the germline J gene. The chain couples TRBV5-6 to TRBJ1-1; 7 bases are shared with TRBD1. This CDR3 comprises 15 residues. In germline, CDR1 is SGHDT, CDR2 YYEEEE. The covered CDR3 bases are TGTGCCAGCAGCTTCGGGACAGTCTATCAGTTTGTA. Its protein is CASSFGTVYQFV. The CDR3 reads in full as CASSFGTVYQFVAFF.

In this sample, this clone turned up many times. The missing CDR3 end, 3 residues past where the read stops, is filled in from the germline J gene. V gene TRBV20-1 combines with J gene TRBJ2-1; TRBD2 matches 7 bases. V lost 6 bases to trimming and J lost 4 bases; unmatched junction nucleotides: 12. Looked up from germline, CDR1 is DFQATT and CDR2 is SNEGSKA (reference sequence). The CDR3 spans 15 residues. The part of the CDR3 DNA that was read is TGCAGTGCCCGGCGGGCGGGAGCAGGTTACAATGAG. As protein: CSARRAGAGYNE. The full CDR3 reads CSARRAGAGYNEQFF.

This clone was observed at least ten times. Read coverage stops 3 residues before the CDR3 terminus; the germline J gene supplies the remainder. This sequence joins TRBV7-6 and TRBJ2-1; TRBD2 is a possible D gene (5 bases). CDR1 and CDR2 (germline): SGHVS, FNYEAQ. V was trimmed by 1 base and J by 7 bases, leaving 5 bases between them. The CDR3 runs to 12 residues. The part of the CDR3 DNA that was read is TGTGCCAGCAGCTTAGGGACTAATGAG. Translated, it gives CASSLGTNE. The CDR3 as a whole reads CASSLGTNEQFF.

This clone was observed many times. The read ends 3 residues shy of where the CDR3 ends; the end is completed using the germline J gene. The rearrangement links TRBV4-1 to TRBJ2-3, with 7 bases matching TRBD2. Germline assignment: CDR1 MGHRA and CDR2 YSYEKL. V trimming: 1 base; J trimming: 8 bases; junction bases outside the gene matches: 3. This CDR3 contains 13 residues. The CDR3 here is CASSQVTGGTQYF. The sequenced CDR3 bases are TGCGCCAGCAGCCAAGTTACGGGGGGTACG.

This clone was observed at least ten times. The read ends 3 residues early relative to the CDR3; the germline J gene fills the gap. The gene calls are TRBV14 and TRBJ2-1; 10 nucleotides line up with TRBD2. The germline gives CDR1 SGHDN, CDR2 FVKESK. The length of the CDR3 is 15 residues. V gave up 4 bases and J gave up 8 bases; unmatched junction bases: 8. The CDR3 DNA, read in part, is TGTGCCAGCAGCCGTCTAGCGGGAGAATCCGATGAG. Amino acid sequence: CASSRLAGESDE. The CDR3 reads in full as CASSRLAGESDEQFF.

This clone has at least ten counts. With the read ending 3 residues before the CDR3 end, the germline J gene is used to fill in that end. The rearrangement uses TRBV6-2 or TRBV6-3 and TRBJ2-7; TRBD2 aligns across 11 bases. Per germline, CDR1 MNHEY and CDR2 SVGEGT. After removal of 6 bases from V and 0 bases from J, the junction contained 10 bases not matched to a gene. The CDR3 runs 17 residues. The covered CDR3 bases are TGTGCCAGCAGGCACCCGGGACTAGCGGCCAGCTCCTACGAG. Residues: CASRHPGLAASSYE. The entire CDR3 protein reads CASRHPGLAASSYEQYF.

This clone was observed at least ten times. The read ends 3 residues shy of where the CDR3 ends; the end is completed using the germline J gene. This chain links TRBV6-2 or TRBV6-3 with TRBJ2-1; 10 bases match TRBD2. This CDR3 is built from 15 residues. Losses at the gene ends were 6 bases for V and 4 bases for J; bases not matched to a gene: 6. Germline CDR1 MNHEY, CDR2 SVGEGT. The covered CDR3 bases are TGTGCCAGCAGCTCCGGGACTAGCGTTTACAATGAG. It encodes CASSSGTSVYNE. The complete CDR3 reads CASSSGTSVYNEQFF.

This clone has at least ten counts. Partial CDR3 DNA: TGTGCCAGTAGGCTTCGGGGGATACACAATGAG. Its translation is CASRLRGIHNE. The CDR3 in full is CASRLRGIHNEQFF. The chain recombines TRBV19 with TRBJ2-1, with a weak D call TRBD2 (6 bases). Sequencing ends 3 residues short of the CDR3 end; the germline J gene provides the rest. The V and J ends lost 6 bases and 5 bases respectively, with 14 bases between them. The germline V gene encodes CDR1 LNHDA and CDR2 SQIVND (reference sequence). The CDR3 loop spans 14 amino acids.

This clone occurred a few times. The part of the CDR3 DNA that was read is TGTGCCAGCAGCTCCGACAGGGTGAATCAGCCG. Protein: CASSSDRVNQP. The whole CDR3 protein is CASSSDRVNQPQYF. The rearrangement joins TRBV6-2 or TRBV6-3 to TRBJ2-3, with 7 nucleotides matching TRBD1. The read gets to within 3 residues of the CDR3 end, and the germline J gene fills in the rest. Germline loops: CDR1 MNHEY, CDR2 SVGEGT. The CDR3 contains 14 residues.

This clone has a count of ten or more. The missing CDR3 end, 3 residues past where the read stops, is filled in from the germline J gene. V is TRBV20-1 and J is TRBJ2-3; TRBD2 agrees at 7 bases. The CDR3 is made up of 17 amino acids. CDR1 and CDR2 from the germline V gene are DFQATT and SNEGSKA (reference sequence). V shed 0 bases and J 2 bases; nucleotides not matched to a gene: 11. CDR3 bases read: TGCAGTGCTAGAGATCCCGGATGGGCGGGAGACACAGATACG. Translation: CSARDPGWAGDTDT. The whole CDR3 reads CSARDPGWAGDTDTQYF.

This clone was seen at least ten times. Read sequence stops 3 residues before the CDR3 end, and the germline J gene provides the missing end. The chain links TRBV6-1 to TRBJ2-1; D is possibly TRBD1 (6 bases). This CDR3 contains 12 residues. V gave up 4 bases and J gave up 8 bases, with 9 bases separating them. Germline V gene lookup returns CDR1 MNHNS and CDR2 SASEGT. CDR3 residues: CASSGQVDEQFF. The CDR3 DNA, read in part, is TGTGCCAGCAGTGGACAGGTCGATGAG.

This clone was counted ten times or more. The read falls 3 residues short of the CDR3 end, and the missing part is taken from the germline J gene. The genes are TRBV10-1 and TRBJ2-1, with 9 bases fitting TRBD2. Germline loops: CDR1 WNHNN, CDR2 SYGVQD (reference sequence). Germline trimming cut 6 bases from V and 5 bases from J; bases unmatched to any gene: 5. This CDR3 has 14 residues. The covered CDR3 bases are TGCGCCAGCAGCGCTAGCGGGGCGAACAATGAG. As protein: CASSASGANNE. The whole CDR3 protein is CASSASGANNEQFF.

This clone was detected ten times or more. The read stops 3 residues short of the end of the CDR3; the missing end is completed from the germline J gene. The J gene is TRBJ1-2, the V gene TRBV5-4; the D gene is possibly TRBD1 (6 bases). Germline CDR1 SGHNT, CDR2 YYREEE (reference sequence). The CDR3 runs 14 residues. CDR3 in amino acids: CASSLRGTGSVYTF. The CDR3 DNA, read in part, is TGTGCCAGCAGCTTGCGTGGAACAGGGTCTGTC.

Many counts were recorded for this clone. One junction end does not reproduce the germline sequence, and a read error may be involved. The CDR3 end lies 3 residues beyond the end of the read and is filled in from the germline J gene. The chain carries TRBV4-2 and TRBJ2-7; TRBD1 is a possible D gene (6 bases). Germline-derived CDR1 and CDR2 are LGHNA and YNFKEQ. The CDR3 contains 14 residues. The CDR3: CASSQGTSAYEQYF. Partial CDR3 DNA: TGCGCCAGCAGCCAAGGGACATCCGCCTACGAG.

This clone showed up many times. The read is 3 residues too short to cover the CDR3 end, so that end is filled in from the germline J gene. V usage is TRBV29-1 and J usage is TRBJ1-5; the D gene is possibly TRBD1 (5 bases). This CDR3 has 12 residues. V lost 4 bases, J lost 3 bases, and 7 bases lay in between. Germline V gene lookup returns CDR1 SQVTM and CDR2 ANQGSEA. The CDR3 protein is CSVAGYNQPQHF. Partial CDR3 DNA: TGCAGCGTTGCAGGGTACAATCAGCCC. The full variable domain, its missing parts supplied by reference TRBV29-1 and TRBJ1-5, is SAVISQKPSRDICQRGTSLTIQCQVDSQVTMMFWYRQQPGQSLTLIATANQGSEATYESGFVIDKFPISRPNLTFSTLTVSNMSPEDSSIYLCSVAGYNQPQHFGDGTRLSIL.

This clone was recorded at least ten times. The observed sequence ends 3 residues before the CDR3 terminus, with the missing tail filled in from the germline J gene. This rearrangement joins TRBV6-2 or TRBV6-3 to TRBJ1-2, with a weak D call TRBD1 (5 bases). The germline gives CDR1 MNHEY, CDR2 SVGEGT. CDR3 length: 13 residues. Trimming pared 6 bases from V and 5 bases from J, leaving 13 bases between. The covered CDR3 bases are TGTGCCAGCAGATACGGGACTGCATATGGC. It is translated as CASRYGTAYG. The full CDR3 is CASRYGTAYGYTF.

This clone was recorded many times. The read stops 3 residues short of the end of the CDR3; the missing end is completed from the germline J gene. V is TRBV19 and J is TRBJ1-1; a possible D gene is TRBD1 (6 bases). V lost 7 bases, J lost 0 bases, and 15 bases lay in between. Germline loops: CDR1 LNHDA, CDR2 SQIVND (reference sequence). The CDR3 runs 15 residues. The CDR3 reads CASTPDRRVNTEAFF. CDR3 DNA (partial): TGTGCCAGTACCCCTGACAGGCGGGTGAACACTGAA.

This clone was found many times. With the read ending 3 residues before the CDR3 end, the germline J gene is used to fill in that end. V usage is TRBV4-2 and J usage is TRBJ2-7; a possible D gene is TRBD1 (5 bases). The ends were cut back, 3 bases at V and 1 base at J, with 16 bases in the middle. This CDR3 is 16 amino acids long. Looked up from germline, CDR1 is LGHNA and CDR2 is YNFKEQ. The sequenced CDR3 bases are TGTGCCAGCAGCCACCCTAGGGGCGGAGTATCCTACGAG. Its translation: CASSHPRGGVSYE. The complete CDR3 reads CASSHPRGGVSYEQYF.

Many counts were recorded for this clone. Coverage ceases 3 residues before the CDR3 finishes, and the germline J gene fills in the end. V usage is TRBV7-2 and J usage is TRBJ1-2; D is ambiguous. CDR1 and CDR2 from the germline V gene are SGHTA and FQGNSA. With 1 base removed from V and 0 bases from J, the gap between germline ends came to 6 bases. CDR3 size: 14 residues. CDR3 DNA, as far as it was read: TGTGCCAGCAGCTTAGACAGAGCTAACTATGGC. Its protein product is CASSLDRANYG. From start to end, the CDR3 is CASSLDRANYGYTF.

At least ten counts were recorded for this clone. Read data end 3 residues before the CDR3 end; the end is taken from the germline J gene. The chain recombines TRBV14 with TRBJ2-3; 8 positions agree with TRBD2. The CDR3 has 13 residues. The trim removed 4 bases at V and 4 bases at J, leaving 1 base unmatched. Germline V gene sequence: CDR1 SGHDN, CDR2 FVKESK. The CDR3 DNA, read in part, is TGTGCCAGCAGCCTGCGGGGGGCAGATACG. This codes for CASSLRGADT. The entire CDR3 sequence reads CASSLRGADTQYF. The variable domain in full, completed from reference TRBV14 and TRBJ2-3, reads EAGVTQFPSHSVIEKGQTVTLRCDPISGHDNLYWYRRVMGKEIKFLLHFVKESKQDESGMPNNRFLAERTGGTYSTLKVQPAELEDSGVYFCASSLRGADTQYFGPGTRLTVL.

Comments on this clone: The read terminates 3 residues ahead of where the CDR3 ends, so the germline J gene completes it. This chain links TRBV19 with TRBJ1-2; D gene unclear. V lost 8 bases and J lost 7, with 17 bases in between. The germline V gene encodes CDR1 LNHDA and CDR2 SQIVND (reference sequence). This CDR3 spans 13 amino acids. CDR3 DNA (partial): TGTGCCAGTCAGAACCCAAAGAGGTGTGGC. Protein sequence: CASQNPKRCG. The entire CDR3 is CASQNPKRCGYTF.

There are many counts of this clone. The CDR3 end lies 3 residues beyond the end of the read and is filled in from the germline J gene. This rearrangement joins TRBV20-1 to TRBJ2-1; 8 bases map to TRBD1. The CDR3 sequence is 12 residues long. The germline gives CDR1 DFQATT, CDR2 SNEGSKA (reference sequence). CDR3 amino acids: CRSGTGANEQFF. CDR3 bases read: TGCAGATCCGGGACAGGTGCCAATGAG.